This T cell receptor (beta chain) was identified in a study of cytomegalovirus exposure and HLA in healthy donors (dated by TCRdb to 2016 to 2017). As for the study more broadly: According to an earlier analysis of a few hundred of the donors, about 179 million T cells yielded approximately 120 million unique TCR beta sequences and 276 Gb of sequence data. Roughly 300 gigabases of sequencing data and around 88 million unique TCR sequences made up an early release that covered 500 to 700 HLA-typed donors. The genetic ancestry cluster associated with self-reported Caucasian donors included around 76% of the approximately 410 genotyped donors. The study aimed to test whether cataloging public T cell receptors could reveal signatures of past pathogen exposure. The study used immunosequencing to profile the T cell repertoires of some 600 subjects and linked those repertoires to cytomegalovirus serostatus. Besides the first cohort of roughly 660 subjects, a separate validation cohort made up of about 120 different subjects was used. To predict cytomegalovirus infection status, the study combined high-throughput TCR immunosequencing, statistical association of individual TCRs with disease status, and machine learning. In a later analysis, previously published TCR beta repertoires from 600 to 850 donors were re-analyzed and high-resolution HLA genotyping was added so that TCR occurrence patterns could be studied. In the later analysis, no new phenotypic data were used to find candidate immune exposures; instead, reliance was placed on TCR beta sequences and their occurrence across donors. In an earlier analysis of a few hundred of the donors, high-throughput TCR beta sequencing was used to judge whether each TCR beta V gene segment behaved as functional or pseudogenic. Donor age, sex, ethnicity and CMV serostatus were compiled together with the repertoire data. A later genetic analysis took genome-wide SNP genotypes for 398 of the 666 donors and used that subset as a discovery cohort. Every repertoire in the discovery cohort had been generated on one and the same sequencing platform. HLA typing covered class I and class II loci at four-digit resolution. The number of typed donors differed by locus: 629-630 for A, B, C, DRB1 and DQB1; 500 to 550 for DQA1; approximately 610 for DPA1; and roughly 490 for DPB1. Roughly 5 DR-DQ haplotypes were handled as single units for association and clustering, since linkage in the cohort was strong. Among some 400 genotyped donors of the cohort, an average of 235,054 unique TCR beta nucleotide sequences were sequenced per donor, around 20% of them non-productive.

The cohort was made up of approximately 670 healthy bone marrow donors. All cohort members were sampled while nominally healthy, although unrecorded immune exposures were likely present. The donor tested CMV seropositive, placing the donor among the roughly 270 seropositive members of the cohort. A peripheral blood sample was provided by each donor, and peripheral blood mononuclear cells were used for TCR beta sequencing. Genomic DNA was extracted from the blood cell samples with the Qiagen DNeasy Blood Extraction Kit. Overall study outcomes, separate from this receptor: Across donors, most TCR sequences were observed very rarely, whereas some public TCRs were present in many individuals. Because some donors lacked HLA typing at each locus, the association tests relied only on the typed subset. Some IMGT-functional V segments, including TRBV6-2 and TRBV6-3, could not be distinguished by the 87-base-pair reads and were therefore excluded. A cluster of highly shared sequence variants was judged likely to represent a technical artifact of the sequencing pipeline. This cohort had only TCR beta chains sequenced, and the lack of alpha or paired-chain data limited which features could be detected. The presence/absence analyses assumed that sequencing depth was roughly uniform across donors, and that assumption may not be true. In a later analysis, HLA-associated TCR beta chains were found to be more clonally expanded and to have lower generation probabilities than equally common non-associated chains. For the cohort, immune exposure information was limited to CMV serostatus. A further reported finding was that TCR beta sequences accurately predicted the HLA-A and HLA-B alleles for most subjects in the first cohort. According to a later genetic analysis, donors in an Asian-associated ancestry cluster had fewer N-insertions in productive TCRs than the approximately 650-donor mean. Because counts were too low, roughly 17 rarely observed V segments, including chromosome 9 orphons, were left out of the earlier analysis of 587 of the donors. Specific HLA alleles were associated with 15,000 to 20,000 TCR beta sequences at a false discovery rate of 0.05 in a later analysis. According to a later analysis, most CMV-associated TCR beta chains appeared to be HLA-restricted, and the HLA associations seemed to be driven largely by CMV exposure. In vitro tests confirmed that three of the cytomegalovirus-associated TCR beta chains recognize cytomegalovirus antigens. The study listed 150 to 200 TCR beta chains as associated with cytomegalovirus. In a later genetic analysis, a missense DCLRE1C variant was associated with V-gene and J-gene trimming of TCR beta chains, and the association was replicated in an independent cohort. A later analysis reported that several top co-occurrence clusters appeared linked to parvovirus B19, influenza, CMV and Epstein-Barr virus. In an earlier analysis of 587 of the donors, most TCR beta V segments appeared in productive rearrangements about 87% or about 30% of the time, broadly matching IMGT annotations. When HLA alleles, especially DR and DQ, strongly co-occurred, attributing TCR associations to individual alleles was difficult. According to a later analysis, TCR association rates differed among HLA loci, with DRB1 alleles showing the most associated TCRs and HLA-C alleles showing the fewest. Linkage disequilibrium might explain the correlated functional status among segregating V segments, but an unknown experimental factor could not be excluded. Cytomegalovirus status was reported to be diagnosed by the classifier with high specificity and sensitivity in both the original and validation cohorts. It was suggested by the authors that the approach could potentially be generalized to other disease states and immunological phenotypes.

Libraries were constructed by the immunoSEQ multiplex PCR assay. For the multiplex PCR, a mixture combining 60 forward primers for TCR Vbeta segments and 13 reverse primers for TCR Jbeta segments was used. The CDR3 region of rearranged TCR beta genes was amplified from genomic DNA by a multiplex PCR assay. Amplified TCR beta libraries were sequenced as 87-base-pair reads on the Illumina HiSeq System. In the source study's methods: A later analysis counted tens of millions of unique TCR beta chains across the approximately 700 repertoires, and approximately 11 million of these chains were shared by at least two donors. Raw reads were error-corrected and collapsed into unique sequences by a nearest-neighbor algorithm in which closely related sequences were merged to remove PCR and sequencing errors. To assign V, D and J gene segments, CDR3 sequences were aligned to IMGT reference sequences. For a sequence to be retained, at least a six-nucleotide match to both a V gene segment and a J gene segment was required. A rearrangement was called productive if the CDR3 had no stop codons and remained in frame with V and J, and every other rearrangement was called non-productive. CDR3 was defined by IMGT convention, running from the second conserved V-encoded cysteine to the conserved J-encoded phenylalanine. The earlier analysis of approximately 500 of the donors excluded sequences that lacked an unambiguous match to a single V gene segment. In an earlier analysis of 450 to 700 of the donors, V segments were called functional above 56.7% productive rearrangements and were called segregating when the between-donor standard deviation exceeded 5%. To diagnose cytomegalovirus status from the catalog of TCR beta chain sequences, a statistical classification framework was built. In a later analysis, TCR nucleotide sequences were compared against IMGT/GENE-DB human TR gene sequences so that V and J genes could be assigned. Using the TCRdist pipeline, a later analysis assigned CDR3 sequences along with most-parsimonious VDJ recombination scenarios. In a later analysis, each TCR beta chain was defined by its CDR3 amino acid sequence together with its V-gene family, and reads lacking a unique V-gene family were excluded. To address suspected cross-contamination and a sequencing artifact, a later analysis removed 592 highly shared, low-generation-probability nucleotide sequences. For each public chain, a later analysis derived a clonal expansion index from normalized ranks of inferred template counts within each repertoire. In a later analysis, generation probabilities were computed with a VDJ recombination model fitted to out-of-frame rearrangements, and the resulting probabilities were checked against IGoR. Hypergeometric tests were used in a later analysis to score TCR-TCR, TCR-HLA and TCR-CMV co-occurrence, with a repertoire-size bias correction applied to the TCR pairs. False discovery rates were estimated in a later analysis by permuting HLA or CMV assignments 20 times. In a later analysis, co-occurring TCRs were grouped with DBSCAN, and TCRdist sequence similarity was added when clustering was performed within HLA-allele-positive subsets. For co-occurrence clustering, repertoires with fewer than 30,000 or more than 120,000 public chains were excluded, along with five repertoires with anomalous nucleotide sharing. TCRdb provides this immuneACCESS table in a form limited to in-frame rearrangements. Some clones are lacking; in checked studies, under half of them reflect an unresolved V gene, and why the rest are absent is not known. V, J and clone size are those of that table, while D and trimming were read from the DNA. This sample holds about 88,000 clones; 70% to 75% were observed only once. The ten largest clones represent roughly 15% of the sample.

V lost 4 bases and J lost 0 bases; the stretch between them is 14 bases long. The CDR3 holds 16 amino acids from the cysteine to the phenylalanine. Only CDR3 DNA is held: 48 bases, read in frame from base 1. Via the germline V gene, CDR1 is SGHRS and CDR2 YFSETQ. This clone has a handful of counts. Its antigen remains undetermined. Base qualities were left out, and no much larger clone turns up one base away. Other DNA sequences in the same sample also yield this CDR3. Source material: PBMCs. This chain is built from TRBV5-1 and TRBJ1-5; TRBD1 is perhaps the D gene, given 5 matching bases. The receptor was derived from a woman in her late teens or twenties in good health and CMV-seropositive. In nucleotide form, the sequence is TGCGCCAGCAGCCCTGGACACGGCGATAGCAATCAGCCCCAGCATTTT. It translates to CASSPGHGDSNQPQHF.